The 21 T cell receptor beta chains below come from one sample, sequenced in a study of blood T cell repertoires in COVID-19. Libraries were prepared by immunoSEQ multiplex PCR; TCRdb keeps only in-frame clonotypes and omits some of them. The sample contains roughly 430,000 clones, around nine tenths of which appear only once. Sample: PBMCs or T cells enriched from blood (not recorded which). These receptors originate from a woman aged 18 to 35 who had been exposed to COVID-19.

J is TRBJ1-1 and V is TRBV11-2; a weak D match, TRBD1 (6 bases). Germline V CDR1 and CDR2: SGHAT, FQNNGV. The CDR3 sequence is 13 residues long. V gave up 3 bases and J gave up 7 bases, with 12 bases separating them. The CDR3 spells CASSFGTTHEAFF. Written as DNA, the CDR3 is TGTGCCAGCAGCTTCGGGACAACCCATGAAGCTTTCTTT.

The chain employs TRBV6-4 and TRBJ2-7; TRBD2 matches 13 bases. V was pared by 6 bases and J by 0 bases, with 5 bases of the junction left unmatched. The length of the CDR3 is 16 residues. CDR1 is MRHNA, CDR2 SNTAGT, per germline. In DNA, the CDR3 is TGTGCCAGCAGCGGACTAGCGGGGGCCCTCTCCTACGAGCAGTACTTC. Translating it yields CASSGLAGALSYEQYF.

V usage is TRBV27 and J usage is TRBJ2-7, with 8 bases matching TRBD1. Germline V lookup: CDR1 MNHEY, CDR2 SMNVEV (reference sequence). The CDR3 contains 13 residues. J gave up 3 bases and V 6 bases, and 4 bases lay outside the gene matches. CDR3 sequence: CASSTDRGYEQYF. The CDR3 DNA sequence: TGTGCCAGCAGCACCGACAGGGGCTACGAGCAGTACTTC.

The V call is TRBV6-1, the J call TRBJ2-3; D uncertain. Trimming took off 2 bases at V and 0 bases at J, with 12 bases between the two ends. This CDR3 has 16 residues. Germline assignment: CDR1 MNHNS and CDR2 SASEGT. The CDR3 sequence: CASSELSGDSTDTQYF. The CDR3 DNA is TGTGCCAGCAGTGAATTGTCAGGTGATAGCACAGATACGCAGTATTTT.

This chain connects TRBV18 to TRBJ1-6; TRBD1 matches 10 bases. Germline trimming cut 6 bases from V and 6 bases from J; bases unmatched to any gene: 2. Germline CDR1 reads KGHSH; CDR2 reads LQKENI. CDR3 size: 14 residues. CDR3 bases: TGTGCCAGCTCGCGGGACAGGGGTAATTCACCCCTCCACTTT. This gives the protein CASSRDRGNSPLHF. Combining the CDR3 with reference TRBV18 and TRBJ1-6 gives the whole variable domain NAGVMQNPRHLVRRRGQEARLRCSPMKGHSHVYWYRQLPEEGLKFMVYLQKENIIDESGMPKERFSAEFPKEGPSILRIQQVVRGDSAAYFCASSRDRGNSPLHFGNGTRLTVT.

The gene calls are TRBV6-5 and TRBJ1-4; TRBD1 matches 9 bases. CDR3 size: 15 residues. Per germline, CDR1 MNHEY and CDR2 SVGAGI. The V gene end was trimmed by 10 bases and the J gene end by 5 bases; junction bases not matched to a gene: 11. CDR3 loop: CATWSRTGANEKLFF. The CDR3 DNA reads TGTGCCACCTGGAGTAGGACAGGGGCAAATGAAAAACTGTTTTTT.

This rearrangement joins TRBV9 to TRBJ2-2, with 7 bases fitting TRBD1. V was pared by 0 bases and J by 4 bases, with 12 bases of the junction left unmatched. The CDR3 is made up of 18 amino acids. The germline V gene encodes CDR1 SGDLS and CDR2 YYNGEE. This CDR3 is CASSVGPLRGRFTGELFF. CDR3 coding DNA: TGTGCCAGCAGCGTAGGACCACTTAGGGGGCGTTTCACCGGGGAGCTGTTTTTT.

The rearrangement uses TRBV27 and TRBJ2-7, with 11 bases fitting TRBD1. The CDR3 is 14 amino acids. Germline trimming cut 6 bases from V and 1 base from J; bases unmatched to any gene: 2. The V gene's germline CDR1 is MNHEY and CDR2 SMNVEV (reference sequence). The CDR3: CASSGTGGSYEQYF. In DNA, the CDR3 is TGTGCCAGCAGCGGGACAGGGGGTTCCTACGAGCAGTACTTC.

The genes are TRBV9 and TRBJ1-3; D perhaps matches TRBD1 (6 bases). The length of the CDR3 is 18 residues. V dropped 0 bases and J dropped 0 bases, with 16 bases sitting between them. CDR1 SGDLS and CDR2 YYNGEE come from the germline V gene. CDR3 protein: CASSVDPLTGSSGNTIYF. DNA of the CDR3: TGTGCCAGCAGCGTAGACCCCTTGACAGGCTCCTCTGGAAACACCATATATTTT.

The chain carries TRBV2 and TRBJ2-5; 12 bases line up with TRBD2. The CDR3 totals 15 residues. Trimming at V came to 3 bases and at J to 5 bases, leaving 4 bases not matched to a gene. Per germline, CDR1 SNHLY and CDR2 FYNNEI. The CDR3 sequence is CASSDGLAGRETQYF. For the CDR3, the DNA is TGTGCCAGCAGTGACGGACTAGCGGGGAGGGAGACCCAGTACTTC.

The CDR3 nucleotides read TGTGCCAGCAGTCCCCTCCCGGGGGGGCAGAGGCAGCCCCAGCATTTT. It specifies CASSPLPGGQRQPQHF. The chain employs TRBV27 and TRBJ1-5; perhaps TRBD1 as D (6 bases). Trimming shortened V by 5 bases and J by 7 bases, and 21 bases separated the two germline ends. This CDR3 has 16 residues. Germline lookup yields CDR1 MNHEY and CDR2 SMNVEV (reference sequence).

The chain recombines TRBV27 with TRBJ2-7; 9 positions match TRBD2. J lost 2 bases, V lost 7 bases, and 6 bases had no gene match. The CDR3 runs 14 residues. Germline V gene lookup returns CDR1 MNHEY and CDR2 SMNVEV (reference sequence). The CDR3 protein is CASNLAGPAYEQYF. CDR3 coding DNA: TGTGCCAGCAACCTAGCGGGGCCCGCCTACGAGCAGTACTTC.

The genes are TRBV27 and TRBJ1-1; D is perhaps TRBD1 (5 bases). The V gene lost 2 bases and the J gene lost 5 bases, with 21 bases spanning the gap. CDR1 is MNHEY and CDR2 is SMNVEV in the germline V gene (reference sequence). The CDR3 runs to 17 residues. The CDR3 nucleotides are TGTGCCAGCAGTTTAGGTTTCGGGGGGAGGGCGGGGACTGAAGCTTTCTTT. Its translation is CASSLGFGGRAGTEAFF.

The rearrangement joins TRBV11-2 to TRBJ2-7; the match to TRBD1 covers 10 bases. The CDR3 runs 17 residues. Germline lookup yields CDR1 SGHAT and CDR2 FQNNGV. The V gene end was trimmed by 4 bases and the J gene end by 0 bases; junction bases not matched to a gene: 9. The CDR3 DNA follows: TGTGCCAGCAGCTCAATTCGACAGGGGGCCGTCTCCTACGAGCAGTACTTC. Translating it yields CASSSIRQGAVSYEQYF.

The CDR3 protein is CASSQPQASYEQYF. CDR3 nucleotides: TGCGCCAGCAGCCAACCCCAGGCTTCCTACGAGCAGTACTTC. V and J are TRBV4-1 and TRBJ2-7; D is ambiguous. V lost 2 bases to trimming and J lost 1 base, with 9 bases between them. CDR3 length equals 14 residues. In germline, CDR1 is MGHRA, CDR2 YSYEKL.

The V gene is TRBV6-5, the J gene TRBJ2-1, with D unresolved. The CDR3 contains 12 residues. The V and J ends lost 2 bases and 4 bases respectively, with 3 bases between them. Germline-derived CDR1 and CDR2 are MNHEY and SVGAGI. The CDR3 bases are TGTGCCAGCAGTTACGAGTACAATGAGCAGTTCTTC. It codes for CASSYEYNEQFF.

In DNA form, the CDR3 reads TGTGCCAGCTCACCTAGTCCGGGGGGCTTTGGCGGGGAGCTGTTTTTT. It translates to CASSPSPGGFGGELFF. The chain couples TRBV18 to TRBJ2-2, with D possibly matching TRBD2 (7 bases). This CDR3 has 16 residues. Germline CDR1 is KGHSH and CDR2 is LQKENI. The V gene lost 3 bases and the J gene lost 7 bases, with 18 bases spanning the gap.

The V and J genes are TRBV5-1 and TRBJ2-7; D remains unclear. The CDR3 is made up of 11 amino acids. Germline V gene sequence: CDR1 SGHRS, CDR2 YFSETQ. V dropped 1 base and J dropped 6 bases, with 5 bases sitting between them. The CDR3 sequence: CASSLTGEQYF. The CDR3 DNA follows: TGCGCCAGCAGCTTGACTGGCGAGCAGTACTTC.

This rearrangement joins TRBV29-1 to TRBJ1-4; possibly TRBD1 for D (5 bases). CDR1 and CDR2 from the germline V gene are SQVTM and ANQGSEA. The CDR3 spans 13 residues. Between the trimmed V and J ends, which lost 2 bases and 7 bases, there was a span of 11 bases. The CDR3 loop reads CSVEQGFGEKLFF. The CDR3 bases are TGCAGCGTTGAACAGGGATTCGGTGAAAAACTGTTTTTT.

The genes are TRBV7-2 and TRBJ2-7, with TRBD1 matching over 8 bases. J lost 5 bases, V lost 1 base, and 10 bases had no gene match. This CDR3 has 16 amino acids. CDR1 and CDR2 from the germline V gene are SGHTA and FQGNSA. Here the CDR3 DNA reads TGTGCCAGCAGCTTAGGGAGGACAGGGCGGTTCCACGAGCAGTACTTC. Translation: CASSLGRTGRFHEQYF.

This clone was seen just once. The V call is TRBV18, the J call TRBJ2-3; TRBD1 might be the D (6 bases). Trimming removed 5 bases from V and 0 bases from J, with 15 bases in between. Per germline, CDR1 KGHSH and CDR2 LQKENI. CDR3 length: 16 amino acids. CDR3 residues: CASSTQRGKSTDTQYF. In nucleotides, the CDR3 is TGTGCCAGCTCAACGCAGAGGGGGAAAAGCACAGATACGCAGTATTTT.